The 25 T cell receptor beta chains below were found in one sample sequenced in a study of T cell responses to AZD1222 COVID-19 vaccine. The assay was immunoSEQ multiplex PCR, and TCRdb's table has in-frame clones only and misses some. The sample has about 99,000 clones; about nine tenths are singletons. The specimen comprised peripheral blood, sampled on day 0 of AZD1222 vaccination. The source of these receptors is an adult in good health.

This sequence joins TRBV30 and TRBJ2-1; D tentatively reads TRBD1 or TRBD2 (5 bases each). Germline V gene lookup returns CDR1 GTSNPN and CDR2 SVGIG (reference sequence). V lost 3 bases and J 3 bases, leaving 9 bases between the germline ends. The CDR3 extends over 13 amino acids. CDR3 region: CAWRVGGYNEQFF. The CDR3, as DNA: TGTGCCTGGAGGGTTGGGGGCTACAATGAGCAGTTCTTC.

This clone was detected many times. The V and J genes are TRBV27 and TRBJ1-1; the match to TRBD1 covers 7 bases. CDR1 is MNHEY, CDR2 SMNVEV, per germline (reference sequence). The CDR3 sequence is 14 residues long. V shed 5 bases, J shed 4 bases, and the junction held 7 bases outside the gene matches. This CDR3 reads CASSPQGFGTEAFF. For the CDR3, the DNA is TGTGCCAGCAGTCCACAGGGGTTTGGCACTGAAGCTTTCTTT.

The gene calls are TRBV2 and TRBJ2-3, with D perhaps TRBD2 (5 bases). Germline lookup yields CDR1 SNHLY and CDR2 FYNNEI. This CDR3 has 16 residues. Trimming stripped 2 bases from V and 2 bases from J, with 14 bases between. The CDR3 DNA is TGTGCCAGCAGTGAAAGAGGTGGGAGCCTCACAGATACGCAGTATTTT. Amino acids: CASSERGGSLTDTQYF.

The V gene is TRBV9, the J gene TRBJ1-1; 7 nucleotides agree with TRBD1. This CDR3 region has 15 residues. The J segment lost 3 bases and the V segment lost 5 bases, leaving 10 bases of the junction unmatched. Germline V gene data show CDR1 as SGDLS and CDR2 as YYNGEE. The CDR3, as DNA: TGTGCCAGCAGGGGGGAGACAGGGTTGGACACTGAAGCTTTCTTT. It encodes CASRGETGLDTEAFF. Full variable domain (remainder filled in from reference TRBV9 and TRBJ1-1): DSGVTQTPKHLITATGQRVTLRCSPRSGDLSVYWYQQSLDQGLQFLIQYYNGEERAKGNILERFSAQQFPDLHSELNLSSLELGDSALYFCASRGETGLDTEAFFGQGTRLTVV.

The chain joins TRBV7-9 to TRBJ1-2; weak D call: TRBD1 (6 bases). The V end lost 4 bases, the J end lost 3 bases, and 15 bases lay between the germline ends. Germline CDR1 is SEHNR and CDR2 is FQNEAQ (reference sequence). This CDR3 spans 15 amino acids. CDR3 amino acids: CASSYWLGQHYGYTF. CDR3 nucleotide sequence: TGTGCCAGCAGCTACTGGCTTGGACAGCACTATGGCTACACCTTC.

This clone has more than one count but fewer than ten. The V gene is TRBV19, the J gene TRBJ1-5; D remains ambiguous. Germline-derived CDR1 and CDR2 are LNHDA and SQIVND (reference sequence). This CDR3 spans 13 amino acids. Trimming pared 5 bases from V and 0 bases from J, leaving 5 bases between. CDR3 amino acids: CASSAYSNQPQHF. The CDR3 region has the DNA TGTGCCAGTAGTGCGTATAGCAATCAGCCCCAGCATTTT.

The chain employs TRBV19 and TRBJ1-5, with TRBD1 identical over 7 bases. V shed 6 bases, J shed 7 bases, and the junction held 9 bases outside the gene matches. This CDR3 comprises 14 residues. In germline, CDR1 is LNHDA, CDR2 SQIVND (reference sequence). As DNA, the CDR3 is TGTGCCAGTAGCAACGACAGGGATGACCAGCCCCAGCATTTT. This translates into CASSNDRDDQPQHF.

V gene TRBV7-8 combines with J gene TRBJ2-5; D is perhaps TRBD1 (5 bases). The CDR3 runs 15 residues. Trimming cost V 7 bases and J 5 bases, with 20 bases left between them. The germline V gene has CDR1 SGHVS and CDR2 FQNEAQ. The CDR3 protein is CASNLWGHRRETQYF. The DNA of the CDR3 is TGTGCCAGCAACCTATGGGGCCACCGGCGGGAGACCCAGTACTTC.

This chain joins TRBV2 and TRBJ2-5; D remains unclear. This CDR3 spans 16 amino acids. Trimming took 8 bases from V and 0 from J, leaving 19 bases between them. Germline V lookup: CDR1 SNHLY, CDR2 FYNNEI. This CDR3 is CASSYEDGQYQETQYF. CDR3 DNA: TGTGCCAGCTCCTATGAGGATGGTCAGTACCAAGAGACCCAGTACTTC.

The chain combines TRBV7-9 with TRBJ1-2; D possibly corresponds to TRBD1 (6 bases). Trimming removed 1 base at V and 8 bases at J, with 20 bases between. From germline, CDR1 is SEHNR and CDR2 FQNEAQ (reference sequence). This CDR3 has 16 residues. DNA for the CDR3: TGTGCCAGCAGCTTAGAATGGTCGGGGGCAGGGGAAGGCTACACCTTC. Its translation is CASSLEWSGAGEGYTF.

As to this clone: Within the sample, other DNA sequences also encode this same CDR3. The chain has TRBV12-3 or TRBV12-4 and TRBJ1-1; no definite D call. CDR3 length equals 13 residues. Trimming cost V 3 bases and J 1 base, with 6 bases left between them. The CDR3 loop reads CASSFTGNTEAFF. The CDR3, as DNA: TGTGCCAGCAGTTTCACGGGGAACACTGAAGCTTTCTTT.

The chain couples TRBV4-1 to TRBJ2-1; D gene unclear. Per germline, CDR1 MGHRA and CDR2 YSYEKL. Trimming cost V 2 bases and J 9 bases, with 5 bases left between them. This CDR3 has 11 amino acids. The CDR3 nucleotides read TGCGCCAGCAGCCAAACAAGTGAGCAGTTCTTC. This sequence encodes CASSQTSEQFF.

The chain recombines TRBV7-3 with TRBJ1-6; D possibly corresponds to TRBD1 (6 bases). Trimming cost V 1 base and J 9 bases, with 10 bases left between them. Germline values: CDR1 SGHTA, CDR2 FQGTGA. The CDR3 consists of 14 residues. In nucleotides, the CDR3 is TGTGCCAGCAGCTTAAACAGGGAGGGTTCACCCCTCCACTTT. Translated, it gives CASSLNREGSPLHF.

V usage is TRBV11-1 and J usage is TRBJ2-1; D is perhaps TRBD2 (7 bases). Germline assignment: CDR1 SGHAT and CDR2 FQDESV (reference sequence). Trimming shortened V by 5 bases and J by 7 bases, and 18 bases separated the two germline ends. This CDR3 comprises 15 residues. This CDR3 reads CASSLVGGPGNEQFF. For the CDR3, the DNA is TGTGCCAGCAGCCTAGTGGGGGGGCCCGGGAATGAGCAGTTCTTC.

This chain connects TRBV10-3 to TRBJ2-7, with 10 bases aligning to TRBD1. V was clipped by 10 bases and J by 2 bases; unmatched bases: 2. Germline V lookup: CDR1 ENHRY, CDR2 SYGVKD. The CDR3 runs 12 residues. CDR3 bases: TGTGCCACGACAGGGGGCACCTACGAGCAGTACTTC. Its protein is CATTGGTYEQYF.

In nucleotides, the CDR3 is TGCGCCAGCAGCTCGGACAGGGATTCTGGCTACACCTTC. This translates into CASSSDRDSGYTF. This chain uses TRBV5-1 with TRBJ1-2; 8 bases line up with TRBD1. The CDR3 is 13 amino acids. Unmatched junction bases numbered 5, after V lost 3 bases and J lost 7 bases. Germline loops: CDR1 SGHRS, CDR2 YFSETQ.

The chain is built from TRBV5-4 and TRBJ2-7; 7 bases are a match to TRBD2. The CDR3 is made up of 15 amino acids. V lost 0 bases, J lost 4 bases, and 7 bases stayed unmatched. CDR1 is SGHNT, CDR2 YYREEE, per germline (reference sequence). The CDR3 bases are TGTGCCAGCAGCTTGGGGGAGGGGACGGGTTACGAGCAGTACTTC. Its protein is CASSLGEGTGYEQYF.

The rearrangement links TRBV6-5 to TRBJ2-7; 10 bases are shared with TRBD1. CDR1 is MNHEY, CDR2 SVGAGI, per germline. Trimming cost V 5 bases and J 6 bases; bases outside gene matches: 7. The CDR3 has 14 residues. Here the CDR3 DNA reads TGTGCCAGCAGTATGGGACAGGGGTTTTTCGAGCAGTACTTC. Protein product: CASSMGQGFFEQYF.

This clone showed up just a few times. This chain links TRBV7-2 with TRBJ1-1; 12 bases match TRBD1. The CDR3 consists of 17 residues. Germline CDR1 is SGHTA and CDR2 is FQGNSA. Trimming cost V 1 base and J 4 bases; bases outside gene matches: 7. The CDR3: CASSLVGDRGRATEAFF. The CDR3 DNA sequence: TGTGCCAGCAGCTTAGTTGGGGACAGGGGGCGGGCCACTGAAGCTTTCTTT.

The chain joins TRBV6-5 to TRBJ1-4; D is perhaps TRBD1 (6 bases). The V gene's germline CDR1 is MNHEY and CDR2 SVGAGI. The V gene lost 6 bases and the J gene lost 6 bases, with 14 bases spanning the gap. CDR3 length: 14 residues. In DNA form, the CDR3 reads TGTGCCAGCAGCCAGTCCAGGGGCGATGAAAAACTGTTTTTT. This gives the protein CASSQSRGDEKLFF.

The rearrangement joins TRBV25-1 to TRBJ2-5, with D perhaps TRBD1 (5 bases). The germline CDR1 and CDR2 sequences are MGHDK and SYGVNS. V lost 3 bases and J 2 bases, leaving 7 bases between the germline ends. The CDR3 has 13 residues. CDR3 nucleotide sequence: TGTGCCAGCAGTGACAGGGTTCAAGAGACCCAGTACTTC. Amino acid sequence: CASSDRVQETQYF.

This clone was seen a single time. The rearrangement uses TRBV12-3 or TRBV12-4 and TRBJ1-2; D ambiguous. V lost 6 bases to trimming and J lost 3 bases, with 8 bases between them. This CDR3 has 12 residues. This CDR3 is CASSRSDYGYTF. DNA of the CDR3: TGTGCCAGCAGCCGTTCCGACTATGGCTACACCTTC.

This chain joins TRBV14 and TRBJ2-2; no reliable D call. The CDR3 is made up of 14 amino acids. The V gene lost 3 bases and the J gene lost 0 bases, with 5 bases spanning the gap. Germline CDR1 reads SGHDN; CDR2 reads FVKESK. CDR3 protein: CASSQRPNTGELFF. Written as DNA, the CDR3 is TGTGCCAGCAGCCAGCGGCCGAACACCGGGGAGCTGTTTTTT.

The chain joins TRBV30 to TRBJ1-3; a possible D gene is TRBD1 (5 bases). CDR1 and CDR2 (germline): GTSNPN, SVGIG (reference sequence). The CDR3 has 11 amino acids. The ends were cut back, 8 bases at V and 3 bases at J, with 8 bases in the middle. Here the CDR3 reads CARGFGNTIYF. In DNA form, the CDR3 reads TGTGCCAGGGGTTTTGGAAACACCATATATTTT.

This chain connects TRBV5-4 to TRBJ2-7; D possibly matches TRBD1 or TRBD2 (6 bases each). The CDR3 consists of 14 residues. Trimming took 0 bases from V and 7 from J, leaving 14 bases between them. CDR1 SGHNT and CDR2 YYREEE come from the germline V gene (reference sequence). The CDR3 nucleotides read TGTGCCAGCAGCTTGGCTGGGGGGCGAAGGGAGCAGTACTTC. This translates into CASSLAGGRREQYF.